A single sample gave rise to the 10 T cell receptor beta chains below, sequenced in a study of metastatic and nonmetastatic thyroid tumors. Using MiXCR, TCRdb re-called clones from the PCR reads. The repertoire holds fewer than 12,000 clones, with about 26% as singletons. Patients had received no treatment of any kind before thyroid surgery. Sample: tumor tissue. The source is a male donor with papillary thyroid cancer or a benign thyroid nodule (not recorded which). Some clones in this sample may be carry-over from other donors' samples.

The chain has TRBV28 and TRBJ1-2; 7 bases are shared with TRBD1. Germline loops: CDR1 MDHEN, CDR2 SYDVKM. This CDR3 is built from 16 residues. After removal of 6 bases from V and 5 bases from J, the junction contained 15 bases not matched to a gene. CDR3 DNA sequence: TGTGCCAGCAGGAACACCCGTTGGACAGGTCTATATGGCTACACCTTC. Translating it yields CASRNTRWTGLYGYTF.

The chain links TRBV12-3 or TRBV12-4 to TRBJ2-7; possibly TRBD1 for D (5 bases). The V end was cut by 3 bases, the J end by 7 bases, with 13 bases between. The CDR3 covers 13 residues. CDR3 nucleotides: TGTGCCAGCAGTTTCGTGGGGCTAAGGGAGCAGTACTTC. It codes for CASSFVGLREQYF.

As for this clone: One junction end disagrees with the germline gene, perhaps due to a read error. J is TRBJ2-1 and V is TRBV20-1, with TRBD2 identical over 10 bases. Germline V gene data show CDR1 as DFQATT and CDR2 as SNEGSKA (reference sequence). CDR3 length: 14 amino acids. As DNA, the CDR3 is TGCAGCGCTAGCGGGGGTGGAGGTCACAATGAGCAGTTCTTC. It translates to CSASGGGGHNEQFF.

This clone is labeled as medium-sized. The rearrangement links TRBV27 to TRBJ2-3, with D perhaps matching TRBD1 or TRBD2 (5 bases each). V was pared by 2 bases and J by 0 bases, with 21 bases between. The CDR3 is 19 residues long. Germline V gene sequence: CDR1 MNHEY, CDR2 SMNVEV (reference sequence). DNA for the CDR3: TGTGCCAGCAGTTTAAGTCCACGGGACGGCCAACCCAGCACAGATACGCAGTATTTT. Protein product: CASSLSPRDGQPSTDTQYF.

CDR3 sequence reads: CASSLGTIEAFF. DNA of the CDR3: TGTGCCAGCAGTTTAGGGACAATTGAAGCTTTCTTT. The chain recombines TRBV28 with TRBJ1-1; D perhaps matches TRBD1 (6 bases). Germline V gene data show CDR1 as MDHEN and CDR2 as SYDVKM. V lost 2 bases and J 7 bases, leaving 8 bases between the germline ends. This CDR3 comprises 12 residues. Combining the CDR3 with reference TRBV28 and TRBJ1-1 gives the whole variable domain DVKVTQSSRYLVKRTGEKVFLECVQDMDHENMFWYRQDPGLGLRLIYFSYDVKMKEKGDIPEGYSVSREKKERFSLILESASTNQTSMYLCASSLGTIEAFFGQGTRLTVV.

By share, this clone ranks as medium-sized. V and J are TRBV10-3 and TRBJ2-7; D not certain. Per the germline V gene, CDR1 is ENHRY and CDR2 is SYGVKD. This CDR3 region has 13 residues. With 3 bases removed from V and 0 bases from J, the gap between germline ends came to 6 bases. CDR3 residues: CAISERSSYEQYF. Written as DNA, the CDR3 is TGTGCCATCAGTGAAAGGAGCTCCTACGAGCAGTACTTC.

V usage is TRBV3-1 and J usage is TRBJ1-5; 9 nucleotides align to TRBD1. V gave up 3 bases and J gave up 6 bases; unmatched junction bases: 3. The V gene's germline CDR1 is LGHDT and CDR2 YNNKEL (reference sequence). The CDR3 runs to 14 residues. CDR3 loop: CASSQTGGGQPQHF. The CDR3 DNA sequence: TGTGCCAGCAGCCAGACAGGGGGGGGTCAGCCCCAGCATTTT. Variable domain in full (rest from reference TRBV3-1 and TRBJ1-5): DTAVSQTPKYLVTQMGNDKSIKCEQNLGHDTMYWYKQDSKKFLKIMFSYNNKELIINETVPNRFSPKSPDKAHLNLHINSLELGDSAVYFCASSQTGGGQPQHFGDGTRLSIL.

This clone was picked up a small number of times. This rearrangement joins TRBV6-2 or TRBV6-3 to TRBJ2-3, with D hard to call. Germline V CDR1 and CDR2: MNHEY, SVGEGT. Trimming left V 10 bases short and J 4 bases short, with 18 bases between. The CDR3 is made up of 14 amino acids. CDR3 in DNA: TGTGCCATCTCCCATGGACGGAATCCAGATACGCAGTATTTT. It specifies CAISHGRNPDTQYF.

Sample share makes this clone medium-sized. The V and J genes are TRBV6-1 and TRBJ2-5; 9 nucleotides agree with TRBD1. Germline CDR1 is MNHNS and CDR2 is SASEGT. V shed 5 bases, J shed 4 bases, and the junction held 5 bases outside the gene matches. The CDR3 contains 14 residues. The CDR3 nucleotides are TGTGCCAGCAGTTCCCCGGGACAGGGAGAGACCCAGTACTTC. Translation: CASSSPGQGETQYF.

CDR3 DNA: TGCAGTGCCCGGACTAGCGGGGGAACAAACTCCTACAATGAGCAGTTCTTC. This gives the protein CSARTSGGTNSYNEQFF. V usage is TRBV20-1 and J usage is TRBJ2-1; 13 bases are shared with TRBD2. Trimming cost V 6 bases and J 0 bases; bases outside gene matches: 8. There are 17 residues in the CDR3. CDR1 and CDR2 (germline): DFQATT, SNEGSKA (reference sequence).